The clone carrying this TCR beta chain was seen repeatedly, ten times or more. These data come from a study of shared clonotypes between healthy human individuals. TCRdb's copy holds only in-frame clones and misses some; the assay was immunoSEQ multiplex PCR. The table records about 340,000 clones, around 70% of them present only once. V was clipped by 5 bases and J by 0 bases; unmatched bases: 7. The length of the CDR3 is 15 residues. Looked up from germline, CDR1 is MNHEY and CDR2 is SMNVEV (reference sequence). This TCR came from a man younger than 45 in good health. The V gene is TRBV27, the J gene TRBJ2-7, with TRBD2 identical over 7 bases. Sequenced sample: memory CD4+ T cells sorted from blood. Sample subset: CD45RA-negative fraction. The CDR3 DNA follows: TGTGCCAGCAGTCCCATCGGCGGGAGCTCCTACGAGCAGTACTTC. Its translation is CASSPIGGSSYEQYF.